This T cell receptor (beta chain) was profiled in a study of T cell clusters in autoimmune cytopenias. About 37,500 genome equivalents of blood DNA were amplified for TRB. One tube held mixed TRB-A and TRB-B primer pools for touch-down PCR. TCRdb re-called the multiplex PCR reads and catalogs CDR3 proteins one per entry, DNA excluded. The specimen's table records approximately 1,800 distinct CDR3 sequences. This CDR3 has 15 amino acids. The chain recombines TRBV12-3 or TRBV12-4 with TRBJ1-6. The receptor's source is a human donor with an autoimmune cytopenia or autoimmune hepatitis (not recorded which). Sample: peripheral blood. The CDR3 loop reads CASSPSWSYNSPLHF.